Following are 30 T cell receptor beta chains from one sample sequenced in a study of control samples from healthy donors and cancer patients. Clones were sequenced by immunoSEQ multiplex PCR, and TCRdb holds only the in-frame ones, with some missing. Among 150,000 to 200,000 clones, approximately 96% were seen once, and the ten largest hold more than 8%. The specimen sequenced was blood. The source of these receptors is a middle-aged woman in good health.

This sequence joins TRBV6-5 and TRBJ2-5, with D perhaps matching TRBD1 (5 bases). The CDR3 contains 14 residues. V gave up 7 bases and J gave up 2 bases, with 14 bases separating them. Germline CDR1 reads MNHEY; CDR2 reads SVGAGI. CDR3 amino acids: CASTRTFGQETQYF. CDR3 nucleotides: TGTGCCAGCACCCGGACATTTGGACAAGAGACCCAGTACTTC.

V usage is TRBV27 and J usage is TRBJ2-7; 9 bases are shared with TRBD2. Germline V lookup: CDR1 MNHEY, CDR2 SMNVEV (reference sequence). Trimming took 3 bases from V and 4 from J; bases not matched to a gene: 4. CDR3 length: 14 residues. The CDR3 spells CASSFVAGVYEQYF. As DNA, the CDR3 is TGTGCCAGCAGTTTCGTAGCGGGAGTTTACGAGCAGTACTTC.

This clone was recorded only once. The V call is TRBV7-8, the J call TRBJ1-1, with D hard to call. The CDR3 is made up of 15 amino acids. In germline, CDR1 is SGHVS, CDR2 FQNEAQ. The germline V and J ends were trimmed by 4 bases and 3 bases, with 15 bases remaining between them. Here the CDR3 DNA reads TGTGCCAGCAGCTCGGTTCGGGTCGCGGACACTGAAGCTTTCTTT. Its translation is CASSSVRVADTEAFF.

This clone has just one count. The chain has TRBV4-2 and TRBJ2-1; the match to TRBD2 covers 12 bases. The CDR3 has 15 amino acids. Trimming took 1 base from V and 7 from J; bases not matched to a gene: 2. CDR1 and CDR2 (germline): LGHNA, YNFKEQ. The CDR3 bases are TGTGCCAGCAGCCAAGCTAGCGGGGGGGCTAATGAGCAGTTCTTC. This translates into CASSQASGGANEQFF.

The rearrangement links TRBV20-1 to TRBJ1-1; perhaps TRBD1 as D (5 bases). The CDR3 contains 11 residues. V was clipped by 8 bases and J by 2 bases, with 9 bases between them. The germline V gene has CDR1 DFQATT and CDR2 SNEGSKA (reference sequence). The CDR3 protein is CSTTVNTEAFF. In nucleotides, the CDR3 is TGCAGTACGACAGTTAACACTGAAGCTTTCTTT.

J is TRBJ2-1 and V is TRBV9; D ambiguous. Deletions cut 0 bases from V and 6 bases from J, with 10 bases between. CDR3 length: 14 amino acids. Germline V gene lookup returns CDR1 SGDLS and CDR2 YYNGEE. The CDR3 region is CASSVARNSNEQFF. CDR3 sequence (DNA): TGTGCCAGCAGCGTAGCTCGGAACTCCAATGAGCAGTTCTTC.

V and J are TRBV23-1 and TRBJ1-2; D might be TRBD1 (6 bases). TRBV23-1 is marked as an open reading frame, function uncertain. The CDR3 is made up of 18 amino acids. V lost 2 bases, J lost 3 bases, and 22 bases lay in between. CDR3 DNA sequence: TGCGCCAGCAGTCAACAGGAGCAGGGGCGGATTTTCTACTATGGCTACACCTTC. It yields the protein CASSQQEQGRIFYYGYTF.

The chain joins TRBV6-5 to TRBJ2-1; D remains unclear. Germline-derived CDR1 and CDR2 are MNHEY and SVGAGI. The V end lost 7 bases, the J end lost 0 bases, and 13 bases lay between the germline ends. CDR3 length: 15 residues. The CDR3 DNA follows: TGTGCCAGCAAAAATCGGGCGAGCTCCTACAATGAGCAGTTCTTC. Amino acids: CASKNRASSYNEQFF.

V usage is TRBV7-6 and J usage is TRBJ1-2, with D tentatively TRBD1 (6 bases). With 1 base removed from V and 5 bases from J, the gap between germline ends came to 14 bases. The CDR3 contains 15 residues. Germline V gives CDR1 SGHVS, CDR2 FNYEAQ. Here the CDR3 DNA reads TGTGCCAGCAGCTTAGAAAGTGGCAGGGGATATGGCTACACCTTC. It encodes CASSLESGRGYGYTF. Full variable domain (outside the CDR3, taken from reference TRBV7-6 and TRBJ1-2): GAGVSQSPRYKVTKRGQDVALRCDPISGHVSLYWYRQALGQGPEFLTYFNYEAQQDKSGLPNDRFSAERPEGSISTLTIQRTEQRDSAMYRCASSLESGRGYGYTFGSGTRLTVV.

V usage is TRBV10-3 and J usage is TRBJ1-2; D unclear. CDR3 length: 13 amino acids. Between the trimmed V and J ends, which lost 0 bases and 3 bases, there was a span of 5 bases. Germline V lookup: CDR1 ENHRY, CDR2 SYGVKD. For the CDR3, the DNA is TGTGCCATCAGTGAGTCGTTGGACTATGGCTACACCTTC. It is translated as CAISESLDYGYTF.

This chain joins TRBV10-3 and TRBJ2-3; D not resolved. The germline CDR1 and CDR2 sequences are ENHRY and SYGVKD. The CDR3 sequence is 13 residues long. Trimming stripped 11 bases from V and 2 bases from J, with 14 bases between. CDR3 bases: TGTGCCCTTTCGTCCCGGAACACAGATACGCAGTATTTT. Amino acid sequence: CALSSRNTDTQYF.

This chain links TRBV20-1 with TRBJ2-3; D remains unclear. V dropped 3 bases and J dropped 5 bases, with 6 bases sitting between them. This CDR3 is built from 11 residues. CDR1 and CDR2 from the germline V gene are DFQATT and SNEGSKA (reference sequence). CDR3: CSASLVDTQYF. CDR3 nucleotides: TGCAGTGCTAGTTTAGTAGATACGCAGTATTTT.

This clone was seen once. The rearrangement uses TRBV6-6 and TRBJ2-7; TRBD1 matches 10 bases. This CDR3 is built from 13 residues. The V gene end was trimmed by 5 bases and the J gene end by 5 bases; junction bases not matched to a gene: 3. The V gene's germline CDR1 is MNHNY and CDR2 SVGAGI (reference sequence). The CDR3 here is CASSPGQGDEQYF. The CDR3 region has the DNA TGTGCCAGCAGTCCCGGACAGGGGGACGAGCAGTACTTC.

The V gene is TRBV12-5, the J gene TRBJ2-7; D is possibly TRBD2 (6 bases). The CDR3 has 13 amino acids. Trimming removed 9 bases from V and 3 bases from J, with 15 bases in between. Germline-derived CDR1 and CDR2 are LGHNT and FRNRAP. The CDR3 loop reads CASAGTVDYEQYF. CDR3 sequence (DNA): TGTGCTAGCGCCGGGACTGTCGACTACGAGCAGTACTTC.

The chain joins TRBV5-1 to TRBJ1-2; D is possibly TRBD1 (6 bases). Germline-derived CDR1 and CDR2 are SGHRS and YFSETQ. The V and J ends lost 7 bases and 1 base respectively, with 11 bases between them. CDR3 length: 13 amino acids. In nucleotides, the CDR3 is TGCGCCAGCGGGGGACACAATAACTATGGCTACACCTTC. Its protein is CASGGHNNYGYTF.

A word on this clone: Other DNA variants within this sample encode the same CDR3. The chain uses TRBV7-2 and TRBJ2-3; D might be TRBD1 (6 bases). V lost 5 bases to trimming and J lost 2 bases, with 20 bases between them. CDR3 length: 17 amino acids. Germline CDR1 SGHTA, CDR2 FQGNSA. The CDR3 reads CASSPRVGRGYTDTQYF. For the CDR3, the DNA is TGTGCCAGCAGCCCTAGGGTGGGCAGGGGCTACACAGATACGCAGTATTTT.

The gene calls are TRBV18 and TRBJ1-4; unclear D gene. The germline gives CDR1 KGHSH, CDR2 LQKENI. The CDR3 consists of 14 residues. V was cut by 6 bases and J by 8 bases, with 16 bases left in between. The CDR3 DNA is TGTGCCAGCTCCCCTCCGGGATTATGGGAAAAACTGTTTTTT. Translated: CASSPPGLWEKLFF.

The rearrangement links TRBV7-3 to TRBJ2-3; 12 bases fit TRBD2. V shed 6 bases and J 5 bases; nucleotides not matched to a gene: 9. The CDR3 is made up of 16 amino acids. Germline V gene data show CDR1 as SGHTA and CDR2 as FQGTGA. CDR3 coding DNA: TGTGCCAGCAGACGGACTAGCGGGGCCCCGGGAGATACGCAGTATTTT. Amino acids: CASRRTSGAPGDTQYF.

This rearrangement joins TRBV30 to TRBJ1-3; perhaps TRBD1 as D (6 bases). This CDR3 region has 14 residues. The germline CDR1 and CDR2 sequences are GTSNPN and SVGIG (reference sequence). Trimming stripped 8 bases from V and 4 bases from J, with 18 bases between. CDR3 loop: CAGTLSGPGNTIYF. CDR3 nucleotide sequence: TGTGCCGGGACACTGAGTGGACCCGGAAACACCATATATTTT.

This clone was seen a single time. The rearrangement uses TRBV4-3 and TRBJ2-2, with D maybe TRBD1 (5 bases). From germline, CDR1 is LGHNA and CDR2 YSLEER. Between the trimmed V and J ends, which lost 0 bases and 3 bases, there was a span of 8 bases. The CDR3 extends over 15 amino acids. The CDR3 spells CASSQDPRDTGELFF. CDR3 bases: TGCGCCAGCAGCCAAGATCCCAGGGACACCGGGGAGCTGTTTTTT.

The chain employs TRBV7-2 and TRBJ1-2, with 8 bases that match TRBD1. Trimming removed 5 bases from V and 5 bases from J; junction bases left unmatched: 4. The CDR3 covers 13 residues. From germline, CDR1 is SGHTA and CDR2 FQGNSA. CDR3 in DNA: TGTGCCAGCAGCGCGGACAGGGTATATGGCTACACCTTC. Protein sequence: CASSADRVYGYTF.

This chain links TRBV6-5 with TRBJ2-1; TRBD2 agrees at 12 bases. The germline CDR1 and CDR2 sequences are MNHEY and SVGAGI. The trim removed 8 bases at V and 7 bases at J, leaving 3 bases unmatched. The length of the CDR3 is 13 residues. The CDR3 spells CASRTSGINEQFF. DNA of the CDR3: TGTGCCAGCCGGACTAGCGGGATAAATGAGCAGTTCTTC.

This chain connects TRBV19 to TRBJ2-7; TRBD1 aligns across 9 bases. Germline V gene sequence: CDR1 LNHDA, CDR2 SQIVND (reference sequence). J gave up 5 bases and V 5 bases, and 7 bases lay outside the gene matches. This CDR3 has 14 residues. For the CDR3, the DNA is TGTGCCAGTAGTCAGGACAGGGGTCCGGACGAGCAGTACTTC. It codes for CASSQDRGPDEQYF.

This clone was recorded a few times. The chain recombines TRBV6-2 or TRBV6-3 with TRBJ1-2, with D possibly TRBD1 on 5 matching bases. This CDR3 has 15 residues. The germline CDR1 and CDR2 sequences are MNHEY and SVGEGT. Deletions cut 6 bases from V and 2 bases from J, with 16 bases between. This CDR3 reads CASSFAGSTNYGYTF. The CDR3 DNA follows: TGTGCCAGCAGCTTTGCAGGGAGTACCAACTATGGCTACACCTTC.

The chain combines TRBV12-3 or TRBV12-4 with TRBJ2-1, with D possibly being TRBD2 (6 bases). CDR3 length: 13 residues. The germline V and J ends were trimmed by 2 bases and 7 bases, with 9 bases remaining between them. The CDR3 region has the DNA TGTGCCAGCAGTTTAAGTCGGGGGAATGAGCAGTTCTTC. Protein: CASSLSRGNEQFF.

For this clone: One end of the junction fails to match germline, which may point to a read error. The genes are TRBV6-5 and TRBJ2-2; the D gene is possibly TRBD2 (6 bases). Germline V gene sequence: CDR1 MNHEY, CDR2 SVGAGI. This CDR3 comprises 16 residues. The CDR3 protein is CASSYSSPSVDRGAVF. CDR3 sequence (DNA): TGTGCCAGCAGTTACTCTAGTCCTAGCGTGGACCGGGGAGCTGTTTTT.

The rearrangement links TRBV6-2 or TRBV6-3 to TRBJ2-7; D ambiguous. Germline CDR1 and CDR2: MNHEY and SVGEGT. There are 11 residues in the CDR3. Trimming removed 3 bases from V and 2 bases from J, with 2 bases in between. CDR3 coding DNA: TGTGCCAGCAGTTATACCTACGAGCAGTACTTC. Amino acids: CASSYTYEQYF.

This clone was counted once. The chain couples TRBV5-6 to TRBJ2-1; no reliable D call. Looked up from germline, CDR1 is SGHDT and CDR2 is YYEEEE. CDR3 size: 16 residues. V lost 0 bases and J lost 4, with 14 bases in between. CDR3 nucleotide sequence: TGTGCCAGCAGCTTGGATCCGGGTGTCGCTTACAATGAGCAGTTCTTC. Its protein product is CASSLDPGVAYNEQFF.

J is TRBJ2-7 and V is TRBV21-1; the table's D gene call, TRBD1, was not cross checked with the DNA. TRBV21-1 is annotated as a pseudogene. The CDR3 has 15 residues. The CDR3 region is CASSQGTAESYEQYF. The DNA for the CDR3 is TGTGCCAGCAGCCAGGGGACAGCCGAATCCTACGAGCAGTACTTC.

The chain has TRBV2 and TRBJ2-1; TRBD2 aligns across 15 bases. The V and J ends lost 4 bases and 14 bases, in that order; junction bases with no gene match: 3. Germline CDR1 and CDR2: SNHLY and FYNNEI. The CDR3 sequence is 13 residues long. The CDR3 spells CASSVGTSGGKFF. The CDR3, as DNA: TGTGCCAGCAGTGTAGGGACTAGCGGGGGGAAGTTCTTC.